The sequence of this TCR beta chain was determined in a study of T-cell reconstitution after alpha-beta-depleted transplantation in children. This sample's TCRbeta library carried unique molecular identifier barcodes. TCRdb re-called the PCR reads through MiXCR, storing one row per CDR3 protein. The sample lists approximately 640,000 distinct CDR3 sequences; approximately 16% were seen once. This clonotype was counted ten times or more. CDR3 length equals 17 residues. From germline, CDR1 is DFQATT and CDR2 SNEGSKA (reference sequence). V gave up 0 bases and J gave up 0 bases, with 18 bases separating them.

Material: PBMCs from the stem cell graft donor, obtained from the stem cell graft. This TCR was sampled from a human donor who donated a stem cell graft to a child with acute myeloid leukemia. V is TRBV20-1 and J is TRBJ2-7; tentative D call: TRBD2 (6 bases). The CDR3 nucleotides are TGCAGTGCTAGAGATCGTGGACGGGCGGGGTTCTCCTACGAGCAGTACTTC. Translating it yields CSARDRGRAGFSYEQYF.